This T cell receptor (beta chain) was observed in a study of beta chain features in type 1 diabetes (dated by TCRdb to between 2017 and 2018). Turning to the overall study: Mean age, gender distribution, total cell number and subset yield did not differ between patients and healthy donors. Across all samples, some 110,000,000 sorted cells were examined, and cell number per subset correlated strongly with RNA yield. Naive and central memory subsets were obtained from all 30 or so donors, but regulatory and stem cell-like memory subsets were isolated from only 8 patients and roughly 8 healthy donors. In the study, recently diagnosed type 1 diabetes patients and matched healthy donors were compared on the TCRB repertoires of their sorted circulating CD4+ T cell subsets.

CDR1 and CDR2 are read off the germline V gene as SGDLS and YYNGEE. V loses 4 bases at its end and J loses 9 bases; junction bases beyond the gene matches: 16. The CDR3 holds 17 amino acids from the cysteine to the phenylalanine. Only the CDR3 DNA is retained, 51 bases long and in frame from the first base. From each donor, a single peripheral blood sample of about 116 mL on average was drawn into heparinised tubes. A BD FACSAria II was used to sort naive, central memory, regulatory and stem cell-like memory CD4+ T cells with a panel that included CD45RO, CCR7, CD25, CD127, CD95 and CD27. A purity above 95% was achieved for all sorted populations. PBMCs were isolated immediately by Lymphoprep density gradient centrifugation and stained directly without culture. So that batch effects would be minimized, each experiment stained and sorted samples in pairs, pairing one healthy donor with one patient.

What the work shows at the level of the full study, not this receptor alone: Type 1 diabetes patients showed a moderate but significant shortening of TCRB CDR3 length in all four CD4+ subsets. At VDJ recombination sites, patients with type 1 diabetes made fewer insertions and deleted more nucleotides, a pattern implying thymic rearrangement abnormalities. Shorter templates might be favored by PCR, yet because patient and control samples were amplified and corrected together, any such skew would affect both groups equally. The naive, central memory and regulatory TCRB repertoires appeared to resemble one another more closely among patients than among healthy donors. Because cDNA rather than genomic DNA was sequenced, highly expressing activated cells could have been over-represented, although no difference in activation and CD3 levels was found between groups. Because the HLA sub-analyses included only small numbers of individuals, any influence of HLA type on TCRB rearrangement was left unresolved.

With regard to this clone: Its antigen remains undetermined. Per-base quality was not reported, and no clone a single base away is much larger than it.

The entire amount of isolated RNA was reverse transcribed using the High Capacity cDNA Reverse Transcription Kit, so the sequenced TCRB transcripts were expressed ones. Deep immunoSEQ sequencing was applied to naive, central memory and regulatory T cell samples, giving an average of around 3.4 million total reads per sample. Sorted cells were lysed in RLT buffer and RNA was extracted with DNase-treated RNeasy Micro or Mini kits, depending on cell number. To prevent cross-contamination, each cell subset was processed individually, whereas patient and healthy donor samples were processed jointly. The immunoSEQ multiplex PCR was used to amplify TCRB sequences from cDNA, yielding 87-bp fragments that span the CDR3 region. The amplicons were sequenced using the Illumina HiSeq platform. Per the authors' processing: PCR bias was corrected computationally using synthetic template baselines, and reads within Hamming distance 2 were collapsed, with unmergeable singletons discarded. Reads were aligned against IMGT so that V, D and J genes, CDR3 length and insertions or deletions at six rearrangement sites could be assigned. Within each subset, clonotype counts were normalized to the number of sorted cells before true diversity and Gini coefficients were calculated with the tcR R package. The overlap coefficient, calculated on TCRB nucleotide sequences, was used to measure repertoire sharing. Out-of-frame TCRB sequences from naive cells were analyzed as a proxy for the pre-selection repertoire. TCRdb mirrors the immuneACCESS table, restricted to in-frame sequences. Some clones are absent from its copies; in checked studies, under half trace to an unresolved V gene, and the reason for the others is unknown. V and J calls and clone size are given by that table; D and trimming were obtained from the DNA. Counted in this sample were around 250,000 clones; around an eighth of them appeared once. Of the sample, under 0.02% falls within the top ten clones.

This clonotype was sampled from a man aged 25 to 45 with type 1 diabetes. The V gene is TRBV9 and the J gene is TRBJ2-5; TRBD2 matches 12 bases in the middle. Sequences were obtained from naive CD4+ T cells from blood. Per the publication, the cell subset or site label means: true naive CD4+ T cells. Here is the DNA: TGTGCCAGCAGCACCCTCGGACTAGCGGGGACCGGGGCGGCCCAGTACTTC. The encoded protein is CASSTLGLAGTGAAQYF.